Shown below are 14 T cell receptor beta chains from a single sample sequenced in a study of blood T cell repertoires in COVID-19 (dated by TCRdb to 2020 to 2022). The protocol used for the library was the immunoSEQ multiplex PCR assay. TCRdb took over this immuneACCESS table, retaining in-frame rearrangements with V and J assigned. Such tables are incomplete; in checked studies, under half of the missing clones stem from an unresolved V gene, and the remainder is unexplained. Within this sample are about 380,000 clones, with roughly nine tenths of them counted one time only. About 1.2% of the sample is held by the ten biggest clonotypes. Sequenced: peripheral blood. The receptor set was obtained from a man between 40 and 49 years old with acute or convalescent COVID-19.

The chain recombines TRBV25-1 with TRBJ2-2, with 9 positions matching TRBD2. The V segment lost 5 bases and the J segment 6 bases; nucleotides outside the gene matches: 7. Germline lookup yields CDR1 MGHDK and CDR2 SYGVNS. The CDR3 runs to 15 residues. The CDR3 region is CASSILRGGPGELFF. The DNA for the CDR3 is TGTGCCAGCAGTATCCTGCGGGGGGGCCCCGGGGAGCTGTTTTTT. Complete variable domain (other parts from reference TRBV25-1 and TRBJ2-2): EADIYQTPRYLVIGTGKKITLECSQTMGHDKMYWYQQDPGMELHLIHYSYGVNSTEKGDLSSESTVSRIRTEHFPLTLESARPSHTSQYLCASSILRGGPGELFFGEGSRLTVL.

The chain combines TRBV11-2 with TRBJ2-7, with 16 bases that match TRBD2. With 7 bases clipped from V and 5 bases from J, the junction kept 5 bases outside the gene matches. The germline gives CDR1 SGHAT, CDR2 FQNNGV. The CDR3 is 15 residues long. In DNA, the CDR3 is TGTGCCAGCAAAGACGGGACTAGCGGGAGGGACGAGCAGTACTTC. Amino acid sequence: CASKDGTSGRDEQYF.

This rearrangement joins TRBV5-4 to TRBJ1-6; D gene ambiguous. The CDR3 consists of 14 residues. V was cut by 0 bases and J by 7 bases, with 8 bases left in between. From germline, CDR1 is SGHNT and CDR2 YYREEE (reference sequence). The CDR3 is CASSLDSRNSPLHF. The CDR3 bases are TGTGCCAGCAGCTTGGACAGCCGAAATTCACCCCTCCACTTT. Together with reference TRBV5-4 and TRBJ1-6, the CDR3 gives the full variable domain: ETGVTQSPTHLIKTRGQQVTLRCSSQSGHNTVSWYQQALGQGPQFIFQYYREEENGRGNFPPRFSGLQFPNYSSELNVNALELDDSALYLCASSLDSRNSPLHFGNGTRLTVT.

J is TRBJ1-1 and V is TRBV9; TRBD1 matches 12 bases. The CDR3 runs 18 residues. The V and J ends lost 3 bases and 2 bases, in that order; junction bases with no gene match: 11. Germline V lookup: CDR1 SGDLS, CDR2 YYNGEE. CDR3 in amino acids: CASSARGTGTGGNTEAFF. The CDR3 DNA sequence: TGTGCCAGCAGCGCGAGGGGGACCGGGACAGGGGGCAACACTGAAGCTTTCTTT.

The chain has TRBV27 and TRBJ1-2; 7 bases map to TRBD1. After removal of 5 bases from V and 2 bases from J, the junction contained 5 bases not matched to a gene. The CDR3 is made up of 14 amino acids. In germline, CDR1 is MNHEY, CDR2 SMNVEV (reference sequence). The DNA for the CDR3 is TGTGCCAGCAGTAATGGCAGGGGGAACTATGGCTACACCTTC. Protein sequence: CASSNGRGNYGYTF.

This rearrangement joins TRBV4-1 to TRBJ1-1, with D perhaps matching TRBD1 (5 bases). This CDR3 spans 14 amino acids. CDR1 is MGHRA and CDR2 is YSYEKL in the germline V gene. The germline V and J ends were trimmed by 2 bases and 3 bases, with 10 bases remaining between them. CDR3 bases: TGCGCCAGCAGCCAACAGGGTTCGGACACTGAAGCTTTCTTT. Translating gives CASSQQGSDTEAFF.

V gene TRBV27 combines with J gene TRBJ1-5, with D tentatively TRBD1 (6 bases). Trimming pared 8 bases from V and 3 bases from J, leaving 14 bases between. Germline CDR1 is MNHEY and CDR2 is SMNVEV (reference sequence). The CDR3 is 14 amino acids. CDR3 in DNA: TGTGCCAGCGGGAGAGGGGGAGACAATCAGCCCCAGCATTTT. Protein: CASGRGGDNQPQHF.

The V gene is TRBV4-1, the J gene TRBJ1-2; 7 nucleotides line up with TRBD1. With V trimmed by 4 bases and J by 4 bases, 9 bases remained unmatched. This CDR3 is built from 15 residues. Germline V lookup: CDR1 MGHRA, CDR2 YSYEKL. CDR3 region: CASSPPGQKPYGYTF. The CDR3, as DNA: TGCGCCAGCAGCCCTCCGGGACAGAAACCCTATGGCTACACCTTC.

The chain is built from TRBV30 and TRBJ1-2; 8 nucleotides line up with TRBD1. The CDR3 contains 13 residues. V was clipped by 0 bases and J by 10 bases; unmatched bases: 7. Per the germline V gene, CDR1 is GTSNPN and CDR2 is SVGIG (reference sequence). The CDR3 reads CAWSVVAGGYYTF. In nucleotides, the CDR3 is TGTGCCTGGAGTGTCGTGGCAGGGGGCTACTACACCTTC.

This clone was counted once. The V and J genes are TRBV28 and TRBJ1-5; possibly TRBD1 for D (5 bases). Per the germline V gene, CDR1 is MDHEN and CDR2 is SYDVKM. With 2 bases removed from V and 0 bases from J, the gap between germline ends came to 14 bases. This CDR3 is built from 17 residues. This CDR3 reads CASSLGSRGYSNQPQHF. The CDR3, as DNA: TGTGCCAGCAGTTTAGGATCGCGGGGGTATAGCAATCAGCCCCAGCATTTT.

V and J are TRBV28 and TRBJ1-6; 7 bases align to TRBD1. The CDR3 length is 17 residues. Germline values: CDR1 MDHEN, CDR2 SYDVKM. V shed 5 bases, J shed 5 bases, and the junction held 12 bases outside the gene matches. CDR3 loop: CASSTGVTSRNNSPLHF. The DNA of the CDR3 is TGTGCCAGCAGTACAGGGGTGACCTCTCGGAATAATTCACCCCTCCACTTT.

This sequence joins TRBV28 and TRBJ1-5; the D gene is possibly TRBD1 (6 bases). CDR1 MDHEN and CDR2 SYDVKM come from the germline V gene. The ends were cut back, 8 bases at V and 6 bases at J, with 17 bases in the middle. The CDR3 consists of 14 residues. The CDR3 region is CASREGQRRQPQHF. In DNA form, the CDR3 reads TGTGCCAGCCGGGAGGGACAAAGGCGTCAGCCCCAGCATTTT.

The V and J genes are TRBV7-9 and TRBJ1-1; the D is unclear. CDR3 size: 15 residues. With 5 bases removed from V and 2 bases from J, the gap between germline ends came to 15 bases. The V gene's germline CDR1 is SEHNR and CDR2 FQNEAQ (reference sequence). The CDR3 sequence: CASSPAVDYNTEAFF. CDR3 sequence (DNA): TGTGCCAGCAGCCCCGCCGTGGACTATAACACTGAAGCTTTCTTT.

The chain is built from TRBV5-6 and TRBJ2-1; 8 bases are shared with TRBD1. Germline trimming cut 0 bases from V and 8 bases from J; bases unmatched to any gene: 7. Germline CDR1 SGHDT, CDR2 YYEEEE. CDR3 length: 15 residues. The CDR3 is CASSLGGRGLYEQFF. CDR3 DNA: TGTGCCAGCAGCTTGGGGGGCAGGGGGCTATATGAGCAGTTCTTC.